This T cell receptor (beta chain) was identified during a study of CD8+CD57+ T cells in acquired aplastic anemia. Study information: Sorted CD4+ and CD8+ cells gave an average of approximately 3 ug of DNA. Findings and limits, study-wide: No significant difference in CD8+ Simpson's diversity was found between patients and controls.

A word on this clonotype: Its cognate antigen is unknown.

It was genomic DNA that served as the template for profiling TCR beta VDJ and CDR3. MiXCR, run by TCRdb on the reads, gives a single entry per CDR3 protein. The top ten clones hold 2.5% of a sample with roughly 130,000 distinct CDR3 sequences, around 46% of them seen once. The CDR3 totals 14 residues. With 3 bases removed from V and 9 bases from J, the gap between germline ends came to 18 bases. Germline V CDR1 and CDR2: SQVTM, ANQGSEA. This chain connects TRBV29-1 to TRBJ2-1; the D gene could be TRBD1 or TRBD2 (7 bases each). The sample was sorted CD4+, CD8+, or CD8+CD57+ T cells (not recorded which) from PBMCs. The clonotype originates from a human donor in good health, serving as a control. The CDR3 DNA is TGCAGCGTTGATCACCCAGGGGGGGCCAGTGAGCAGTTCTTC. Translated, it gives CSVDHPGGASEQFF.